The T cell receptor beta chain described here comes from a study of cytomegalovirus exposure and HLA in healthy donors. Study-level results: Many donors shared some public TCRs, even though most TCR sequences were rare. Presence/absence analyses rested on an assumption that sequencing depth was roughly uniform across donors.

V was clipped by 1 base and J by 3 bases, with 11 bases between them. The CDR3 is 14 residues long. Germline lookup yields CDR1 SGDLS and CDR2 YYNGEE. This clone occurred a few times. The antigen is unknown. A multiplex PCR was run with 60 Vbeta primers and 13 Jbeta primers. Per the original methods: Some 80 million unique TCR beta chains, roughly 10 million shared, were counted in a later analysis. Using immunoSEQ multiplex PCR, the repertoire was profiled, and TCRdb retains in-frame clones only, with some absent. V and J calls and clone size come straight from that table; D and trimming were deduced from the DNA. The data contain 150,000 or so clones, around 77% of them singletons. Healthy bone marrow donors made up the cohort.

This chain uses TRBV9 with TRBJ2-7, with a tentative D call TRBD2 (6 bases). The receptor was derived from a man over 45 in good health and CMV-seropositive. The material sequenced was PBMCs. CDR3 residues: CASSVRDWSYEQYF. The CDR3, as DNA: TGTGCCAGCAGCGTAAGGGACTGGAGCTACGAGCAGTACTTC.